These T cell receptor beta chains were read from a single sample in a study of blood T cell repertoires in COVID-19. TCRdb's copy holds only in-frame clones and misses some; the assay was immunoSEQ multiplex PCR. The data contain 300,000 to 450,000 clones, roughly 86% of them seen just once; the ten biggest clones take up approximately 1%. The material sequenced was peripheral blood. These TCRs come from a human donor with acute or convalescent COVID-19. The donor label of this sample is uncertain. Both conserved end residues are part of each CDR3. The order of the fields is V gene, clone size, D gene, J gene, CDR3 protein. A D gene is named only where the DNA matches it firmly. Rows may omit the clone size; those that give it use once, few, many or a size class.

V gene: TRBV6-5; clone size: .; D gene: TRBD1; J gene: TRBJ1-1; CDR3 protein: CASSFDRGRTEAFF
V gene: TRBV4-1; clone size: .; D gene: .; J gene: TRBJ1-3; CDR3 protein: CASSQGGLRNTIYF
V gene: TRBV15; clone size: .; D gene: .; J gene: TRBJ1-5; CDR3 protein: CATSSTGVGNQPQHF
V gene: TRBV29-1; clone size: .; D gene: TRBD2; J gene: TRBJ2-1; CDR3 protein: CSTTSGVFALSFF
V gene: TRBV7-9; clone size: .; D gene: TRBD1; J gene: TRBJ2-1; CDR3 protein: CASSWGPGQGADEQFF
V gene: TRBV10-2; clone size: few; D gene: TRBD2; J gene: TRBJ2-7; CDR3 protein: CASSWTSGRAGYEQYF
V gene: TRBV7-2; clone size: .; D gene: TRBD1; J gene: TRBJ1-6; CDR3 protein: CASSLRSDRVDNSPLHF
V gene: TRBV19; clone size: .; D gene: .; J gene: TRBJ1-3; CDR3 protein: CASSSSRVLTSGNTIYF
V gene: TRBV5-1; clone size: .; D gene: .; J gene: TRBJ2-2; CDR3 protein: CASSLGGIGQHTGELFF
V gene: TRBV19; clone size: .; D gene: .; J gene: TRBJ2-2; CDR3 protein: CASSIKGTGELFF
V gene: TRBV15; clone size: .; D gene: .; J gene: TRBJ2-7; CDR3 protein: CATSRGGRGPYEQYF
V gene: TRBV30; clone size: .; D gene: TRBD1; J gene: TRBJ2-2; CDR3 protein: CAWCYRGSNTGELFF
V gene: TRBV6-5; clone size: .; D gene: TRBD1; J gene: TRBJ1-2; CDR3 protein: CASGSTGTGEYGYTF
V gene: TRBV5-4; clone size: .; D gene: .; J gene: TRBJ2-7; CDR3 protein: CASSLGRGKGHEQYF
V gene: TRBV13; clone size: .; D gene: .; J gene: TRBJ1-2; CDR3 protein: CASSSTGRVDYGYTF
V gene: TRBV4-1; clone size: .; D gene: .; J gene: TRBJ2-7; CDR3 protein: CASSQSPSGRAYEQYF